This TCR beta chain was sequenced in a study of T cells after yellow fever vaccination. Study at large: Preparing low-cell-number fractions relied on SMART-Seq v4 Ultra Low Input.

Germline CDR1 DFQATT, CDR2 SNEGSKA (reference sequence). Trimming cost V 3 bases and J 11 bases; bases outside gene matches: 8. This CDR3 has 12 amino acids. This clonotype was observed a handful of times. TCRdb fed the 5' RACE reads into MiXCR, producing one record per CDR3 protein. The table lists 500,000 to 650,000 distinct CDR3 sequences, about 12% of them singletons, with about 15% in the top ten. The source of this sequence is a man aged 25 to 45 who received the YFV17D yellow fever vaccine. The genes are TRBV20-1 and TRBJ2-3, with TRBD1 matching over 7 bases. This material consisted of PBMCs, taken on the day of the yellow fever booster vaccination. The CDR3 nucleotides read TGCAGTGCTAGGGGGGACAGCAACTTGCAGTATTTT. Translating gives CSARGDSNLQYF.